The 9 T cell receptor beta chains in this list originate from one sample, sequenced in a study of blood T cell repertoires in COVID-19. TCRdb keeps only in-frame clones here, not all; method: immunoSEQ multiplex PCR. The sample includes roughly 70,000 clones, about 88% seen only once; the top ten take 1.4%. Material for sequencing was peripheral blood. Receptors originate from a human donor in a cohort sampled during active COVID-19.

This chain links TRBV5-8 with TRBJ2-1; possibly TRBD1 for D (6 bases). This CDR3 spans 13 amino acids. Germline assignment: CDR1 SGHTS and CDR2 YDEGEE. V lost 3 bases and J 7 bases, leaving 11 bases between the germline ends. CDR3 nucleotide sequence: TGTGCCAGCAGCTCGGACAGCCTAAATGAGCAGTTCTTC. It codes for CASSSDSLNEQFF.

In DNA form, the CDR3 reads TGTGCCAGCGGGCAAGCGGGGGGCTCCTACAATGAGCAGTTCTTC. Protein product: CASGQAGGSYNEQFF. The chain is built from TRBV6-5 and TRBJ2-1; 9 positions agree with TRBD2. This CDR3 spans 15 amino acids. Germline-derived CDR1 and CDR2 are MNHEY and SVGAGI. J was trimmed by 0 bases and V by 8 bases; bases with no gene match: 5.

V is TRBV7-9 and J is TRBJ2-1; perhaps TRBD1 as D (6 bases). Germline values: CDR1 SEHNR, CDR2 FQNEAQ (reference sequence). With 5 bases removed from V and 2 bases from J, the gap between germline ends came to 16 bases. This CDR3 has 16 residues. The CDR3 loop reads CASSPPVAGAYNEQFF. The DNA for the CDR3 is TGTGCCAGCAGCCCTCCGGTAGCAGGGGCCTACAATGAGCAGTTCTTC.

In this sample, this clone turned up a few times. The CDR3 reads CASSLDLAVSYNEQFF. Written as DNA, the CDR3 is TGCGCCAGCAGCTTGGACCTAGCAGTCTCCTACAATGAGCAGTTCTTC. The chain recombines TRBV5-1 with TRBJ2-1; tentatively, D is TRBD2 (5 bases). This CDR3 comprises 16 residues. Germline CDR1 reads SGHRS; CDR2 reads YFSETQ. Trimming cost V 0 bases and J 0 bases, with 10 bases left between them.

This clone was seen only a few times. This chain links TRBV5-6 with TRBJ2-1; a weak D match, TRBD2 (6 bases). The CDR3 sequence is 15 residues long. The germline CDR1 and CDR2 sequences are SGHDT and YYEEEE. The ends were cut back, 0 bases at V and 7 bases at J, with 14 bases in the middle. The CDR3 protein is CASSLAYGGSNEQFF. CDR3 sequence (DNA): TGTGCCAGCAGCTTGGCCTACGGAGGGTCGAATGAGCAGTTCTTC.

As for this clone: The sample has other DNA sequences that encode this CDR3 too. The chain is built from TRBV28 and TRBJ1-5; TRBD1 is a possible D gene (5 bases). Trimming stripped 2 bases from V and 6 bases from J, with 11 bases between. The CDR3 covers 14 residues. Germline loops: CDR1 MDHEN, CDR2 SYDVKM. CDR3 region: CASSLGGEGQPQHF. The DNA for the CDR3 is TGTGCCAGCAGTTTAGGGGGGGAAGGTCAGCCCCAGCATTTT.

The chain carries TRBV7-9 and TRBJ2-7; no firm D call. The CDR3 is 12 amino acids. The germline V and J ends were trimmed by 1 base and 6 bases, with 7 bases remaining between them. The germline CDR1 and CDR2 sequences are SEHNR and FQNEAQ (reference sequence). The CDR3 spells CASSLVSGEQYV. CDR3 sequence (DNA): TGTGCCAGCAGCTTAGTTAGTGGCGAGCAGTACGTC.

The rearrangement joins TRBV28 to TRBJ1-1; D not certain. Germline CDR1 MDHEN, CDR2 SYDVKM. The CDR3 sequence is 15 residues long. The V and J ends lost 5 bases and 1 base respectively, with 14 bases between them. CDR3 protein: CASSASHLGNTEAFF. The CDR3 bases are TGTGCCAGCAGTGCATCTCATCTAGGGAACACTGAAGCTTTCTTT.

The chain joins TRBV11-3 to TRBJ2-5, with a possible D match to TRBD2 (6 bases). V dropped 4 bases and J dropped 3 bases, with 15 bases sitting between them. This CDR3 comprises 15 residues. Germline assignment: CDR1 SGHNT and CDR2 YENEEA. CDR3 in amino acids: CASSSNAGTEETQYF. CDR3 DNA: TGTGCCAGCAGCTCTAACGCGGGGACTGAAGAGACCCAGTACTTC.